Listed below are T cell receptor beta chains from one sample, sequenced in a study of blood T cell repertoires in COVID-19. TCRdb keeps only in-frame clones here, not all; method: immunoSEQ multiplex PCR. Among under 300,000 clones listed, approximately 79% were seen once. The sample consisted of peripheral blood. All receptors derive from a woman aged 40 to 55 with active or convalescent COVID-19. Both conserved end residues are part of each CDR3. The order of the fields is clone size, D gene, V gene, J gene, CDR3 DNA, CDR3 protein. The D gene is left open where the match is weak. Size tells how often a clone was seen (once, few, many) or the class of an expanded clone, and some rows leave it out.

clone size: -
D gene: -
V gene: TRBV4-1
J gene: TRBJ1-3
CDR3 DNA: TGCGCCAGCAGCCAGTTACAGGTTCCGCTGGGAAACACCATATATTTT
CDR3 protein: CASSQLQVPLGNTIYF

clone size: -
D gene: -
V gene: TRBV12-5
J gene: TRBJ1-2
CDR3 DNA: TGTGCTAGTGGCCTGCCCTACCCCGGTCGCTATGGCTACACCTTC
CDR3 protein: CASGLPYPGRYGYTF

clone size: -
D gene: -
V gene: TRBV29-1
J gene: TRBJ1-2
CDR3 DNA: TGCAGCGCTAACTCGGGGGGCCATGGCTACACCTTC
CDR3 protein: CSANSGGHGYTF

clone size: -
D gene: TRBD1
V gene: TRBV30
J gene: TRBJ1-4
CDR3 DNA: TGTGCCTGGAGGGACAGGACCCCTAGTGAAAAACTGTTTTTT
CDR3 protein: CAWRDRTPSEKLFF

clone size: -
D gene: TRBD1
V gene: TRBV5-1
J gene: TRBJ1-2
CDR3 DNA: TGCGCCAGCAGCTTGGGACGTTCCCGGGGGGGGCCCACAGGGGTCTATGGCTACACCTTC
CDR3 protein: CASSLGRSRGGPTGVYGYTF

clone size: -
D gene: -
V gene: TRBV5-1
J gene: TRBJ1-4
CDR3 DNA: TGCGCCAGCAGCTTGGAAACAGGCCATAATGAAAAACTGTTTTTT
CDR3 protein: CASSLETGHNEKLFF

clone size: -
D gene: -
V gene: TRBV30
J gene: TRBJ1-6
CDR3 DNA: TGTGCCTGGAGTGAGGGGGGGCCAGGAGAAGGACCCCTCCACTTT
CDR3 protein: CAWSEGGPGEGPLHF

clone size: -
D gene: -
V gene: TRBV5-4
J gene: TRBJ1-2
CDR3 DNA: TGTGCCAGCAGCTTGGACGGCCGGGCTAACTATGGCTACACCTTC
CDR3 protein: CASSLDGRANYGYTF

clone size: once
D gene: -
V gene: TRBV13
J gene: TRBJ2-5
CDR3 DNA: TGTGCCAGCAGCCTTCCCCTGGAGACCCAGTACTTC
CDR3 protein: CASSLPLETQYF

clone size: few
D gene: TRBD1
V gene: TRBV24-1
J gene: TRBJ2-1
CDR3 DNA: TGTGCCACCAGTGAGCATACCGGGACAGACAATGAGCAGTTCTTC
CDR3 protein: CATSEHTGTDNEQFF

clone size: -
D gene: TRBD1
V gene: TRBV19
J gene: TRBJ2-7
CDR3 DNA: TGTGCCAGTAAGACAGGGGGACGAGAGCAGTACTTC
CDR3 protein: CASKTGGREQYF

clone size: -
D gene: -
V gene: TRBV2
J gene: TRBJ1-5
CDR3 DNA: TGTGCCAGCAGGGGGTCGGGGAATCAGCCCCAGCATTTT
CDR3 protein: CASRGSGNQPQHF

clone size: -
D gene: -
V gene: TRBV19
J gene: TRBJ1-3
CDR3 DNA: TGTGCCAGTACCAGGGCCCTACTCTCTGGAAACACCATATATTTT
CDR3 protein: CASTRALLSGNTIYF

clone size: -
D gene: TRBD1
V gene: TRBV6-1
J gene: TRBJ1-2
CDR3 DNA: TGTGCCAGCAGTGAAAGGCAGGGGGGAAACTATGGCTACACCTTC
CDR3 protein: CASSERQGGNYGYTF

clone size: once
D gene: -
V gene: TRBV18
J gene: TRBJ1-6
CDR3 DNA: TGTGCCAGCCACAAAAGAAACAGGTCAGTTTATAATTCACCCCTCCACTTT
CDR3 protein: CASHKRNRSVYNSPLHF

clone size: -
D gene: TRBD2
V gene: TRBV7-3
J gene: TRBJ2-3
CDR3 DNA: TGTGCCAGCAGCCCCGGGACTAGCGCAGATACGCAGTATTTT
CDR3 protein: CASSPGTSADTQYF